The 9 T cell receptor beta chains given below trace back to one sample, sequenced in a study of T-cell reconstitution after alpha-beta-depleted transplantation in children. Researchers prepared the TCRbeta library using unique molecular identifiers, the study reports. TCRdb recomputed calls from the PCR reads with MiXCR, one row per CDR3 protein. The table has about 22,000 distinct CDR3 sequences, roughly 11% seen once. The specimen was PBMCs from the stem cell graft donor, collected from the stem cell graft. The receptors derive from a human donor who donated a stem cell graft to a child with chronic granulomatous disease.

This clonotype was counted many times. This chain uses TRBV12-3 or TRBV12-4 with TRBJ2-5, with D possibly TRBD2 on 6 matching bases. The CDR3 has 13 amino acids. Trimming took off 5 bases at V and 2 bases at J, with 9 bases between the two ends. The CDR3 sequence: CASSAGPQETQYF. The CDR3 region has the DNA TGTGCCAGCAGTGCGGGACCTCAAGAGACCCAGTACTTC.

This clonotype has at least ten counts. This sequence joins TRBV6-5 and TRBJ2-5; TRBD1 agrees at 9 bases. Germline-derived CDR1 and CDR2 are MNHEY and SVGAGI. The CDR3 consists of 15 residues. V trimming: 0 bases; J trimming: 2 bases; junction bases outside the gene matches: 1. CDR3 coding DNA: TGTGCCAGCAGTTACTCGGGGACAGGGCAAGAGACCCAGTACTTC. Its translation is CASSYSGTGQETQYF.

This clonotype was recorded many times. The CDR3 spells CATSATLGTGGREQYF. The DNA for the CDR3 is TGTGCCACCAGCGCTACCCTCGGGACAGGGGGACGCGAGCAGTACTTC. The rearrangement joins TRBV15 to TRBJ2-7; 11 nucleotides match TRBD1. The CDR3 runs 16 residues. CDR1 is LNHNV and CDR2 is YYDKDF in the germline V gene (reference sequence). V shed 5 bases and J 6 bases; nucleotides not matched to a gene: 12.

There are many counts of this clonotype. This clone may be a read error of a much larger clone one base away. The chain links TRBV4-2 to TRBJ2-6; D possibly uses TRBD1 or TRBD2 (5 bases each). Germline V gene sequence: CDR1 LGHNA, CDR2 YNFKEQ. This CDR3 has 16 amino acids. The CDR3: CASSQDGSSGANGLTF. CDR3 bases: TGTGCCAGCAGCCAAGATGGGAGCTCTGGGGCCAACGGCCTGACTTTC.

Many counts were recorded for this clonotype. The chain carries TRBV15 and TRBJ1-2; 7 positions match TRBD1. Germline V gene lookup returns CDR1 LNHNV and CDR2 YYDKDF (reference sequence). The ends lost 0 bases at V and 2 bases at J; junction bases unmatched: 6. The CDR3 spans 16 residues. CDR3 coding DNA: TGTGCCACCAGCAGAGATGCCGGGACAGAAAACTATGGCTACACCTTC. It yields the protein CATSRDAGTENYGYTF.

This clonotype was observed many times. The chain uses TRBV7-9 and TRBJ2-3; D call uncertain. V dropped 5 bases and J dropped 0 bases, with 12 bases sitting between them. Looked up from germline, CDR1 is SEHNR and CDR2 is FQNEAQ (reference sequence). The CDR3 loop spans 15 amino acids. Here the CDR3 reads CASSLDGSSTDTQYF. In DNA, the CDR3 is TGTGCCAGCAGCCTGGACGGGTCTAGCACAGATACGCAGTATTTT.

There are many counts of this clonotype. The gene calls are TRBV12-3 or TRBV12-4 and TRBJ1-2; maybe TRBD1 (5 bases). The ends were cut back, 7 bases at V and 4 bases at J, with 13 bases in the middle. The CDR3 length is 13 residues. The CDR3 DNA reads TGTGCCAGCAACGCGGGGACGGCCTATGGCTACACCTTC. Protein: CASNAGTAYGYTF.

This clonotype was counted many times. This rearrangement joins TRBV20-1 to TRBJ2-7; 10 positions agree with TRBD2. This CDR3 has 16 residues. Germline V gene sequence: CDR1 DFQATT, CDR2 SNEGSKA (reference sequence). Unmatched junction bases numbered 10, after V lost 3 bases and J lost 2 bases. CDR3 in DNA: TGCAGTGCTAGGGATACCCTGCTAGCGGGGGCCTACGAGCAGTACTTC. Its protein is CSARDTLLAGAYEQYF.

The chain carries TRBV10-1 and TRBJ2-2; tentatively, D is TRBD2 (5 bases). This CDR3 spans 12 amino acids. Between the trimmed V and J ends, which lost 4 bases and 7 bases, there was a span of 7 bases. CDR1 and CDR2 (germline): WNHNN, SYGVQD (reference sequence). The CDR3 here is CASSAGFGELFF. The CDR3 DNA sequence: TGCGCCAGCAGTGCGGGATTCGGGGAGCTGTTTTTT.